This T cell receptor beta chain was sequenced during a study of neurological immune-mediated disorders (dated by TCRdb to between 2018 and 2021). With regard to the full study: Peripheral blood TCR-beta repertoires from patients with HTLV-I-associated myelopathy (HAM/TSP), patients with multiple sclerosis, and healthy controls were compared in the study using UMI-based sequencing. Alongside PBMC samples, the set of 106 TCR-beta libraries contained longitudinal samples, technical triplicates, and paired CD4+ and CD8+ T-cell subsets that had been sorted. The cohort comprised approximately 67 subjects: about 15 HAM/TSP patients, 35 or so multiple sclerosis patients and approximately 20 healthy controls.

Healthy controls were blood bank volunteers in Maryland, USA. Sorted-subset TCR libraries were prepared from around 1 million sorted CD4+ or CD8+ T cells. Peripheral blood was subjected to Ficoll-Hypaque density gradient centrifugation to isolate PBMCs, which were then cryopreserved in liquid nitrogen. Paired sorted CD4+ and CD8+ subsets came from healthy controls, HAM/TSP patients and MS patients. cDNA synthesis used template-switch 5'RACE with a primer carrying a 10-nucleotide random unique molecular identifier tagging each TCR transcript. Each sequencing run produced over 190 million TCR-beta sequences covering 15-18 subjects. The RNeasy kit was used to extract total RNA. The KAPA Real-time Library Amplification kit was used to amplify TCR-beta VDJ regions with primers for the TCR constant region and the 5'RACE anchor. A first PCR added sample indexes and Illumina adaptors, and a second PCR then raised library yield. After Ampure bead purification, the TCR product of roughly 650 bp was size-selected on a 2% E-gel SizeSelection system. Before pooling, libraries had their quality checked on a Bioanalyzer, their concentration measured with Qubit, and their quantity determined with the Kapa Library Quantification kit. Libraries were sequenced paired-end 2 x 150 bp on an Illumina HiSeq 2500. To increase sequence diversity, roughly 24-30% phiX was spiked into each library pool. In the authors' own workflow: Quality-filtered reads were processed with the UMI-based MiGEC pipeline, which removed over 75% of raw TCR sequences during error correction. IMGT germline references were used for aligning VDJ genes, and each clonotype was defined as a unique CDR3 amino acid sequence together with its V-J genes. Clonal expansion, Shannon diversity, and CDR3 relatedness (CalcPairwiseDistances, ClusterSamples) were evaluated with VDJtools, and phylogenetic trees were built with CLCbio workbench. A clone was classed as expanded if it had 8 or more unique UMIs, a cutoff based on coefficient-of-variation modelling across technical triplicates. TCRdb ran its own pipeline on the public reads, namely fastp trimming at Q25 and MiXCR clone calling, and kept in-frame beta chains. Rows matching on CDR3 protein sequence are summarized as one entry with the most common DNA and genes. Clone size and V and J calls follow TCRdb, not the original study. This sample is represented by approximately 18,000 distinct CDR3 sequences; 3% to 4.5% of them were singletons. Roughly a fifth of the sample is taken by the ten largest.

What the work shows at the level of the full study, not this receptor alone: TCR clonal expansion was highest in HAM/TSP patients and lowest in MS patients, with MS patients falling below even healthy controls. Expanded clones from different subjects shared no identical CDR3 amino acid sequences, which suggests that TCR-beta repertoires were private in all groups.

In its sample, this clonotype was seen many times. Its binding antigen is unknown. Since a much larger clone is just one base distant, this may be a read error. Measured from the cysteine to the phenylalanine, the CDR3 is 13 residues long. The entry retains the CDR3 DNA only, 39 bases that are in frame from base 1. Looking up the germline V gene yields CDR1 SQVTM and CDR2 ANQGSEA. Ends trimmed: V by 7 bases, J by 1 base; bases unmatched to a gene: 6. Source material: CD8+ T cells from blood. The chain was built from TRBV29-1 and TRBJ2-7, and 8 bases in between align with TRBD2. This receptor was taken from a woman aged 40 to 50 in good health. The nucleotides are TGCAGCGCCAGTGGCGGGGGGTCCTACGAGCAGTACTTC. The translation is CSASGGGSYEQYF.